This entry features one TCR beta chain sequence. This clonotype was observed a handful of times. Its antigen specificity is not known. Per-base qualities were not stored, and no clone one base away is much larger. Library preparation was by RT-PCR. TCRdb lists the instrument as Illumina HiSeq 2500. TCRdb itself trimmed the public reads at Q25 with fastp, ran MiXCR and retained productive beta chains. Entries that share a CDR3 protein sequence are merged under the most common genes and DNA. This sample has roughly 760,000 distinct CDR3 sequences in its table, and less than 25% of those were observed once. Roughly a tenth of the sample goes to the ten largest clones. This sample stems from a study of response to subunit inactivated influenza vaccine (dated by TCRdb to the late 2010s). At the level of the whole study: Deep quantitative T cell receptor repertoire profiling was used in the study to track responses to a trivalent subunit inactivated influenza vaccine.

On the study overall, not on this receptor specifically: According to the authors, only a limited number of new T cells may be recruited by each seasonal influenza vaccination.

A distance of 9 bases separates the germline ends of V and J, which lose 3 bases and 0 bases respectively. The CDR3 spans 15 residues, from the cysteine through the phenylalanine. Left in the record is the CDR3 DNA by itself, 45 bases read in frame from the first base. For CDR1 and CDR2, the germline V gene lists SGHRS and YFSETQ. The input for sequencing was PBMCs from blood, taken 5 to 6 days after vaccination. This clonotype was obtained from a man in his forties or fifties who received an inactivated influenza vaccine. Donor details come from another sample of the same person, matched by shared clones. This chain is built from TRBV5-1 and TRBJ2-2; no confident D gene assignment can be made. The CDR3 is CASSSTSANTGELFF. Read as DNA, the sequence is TGCGCCAGCAGCTCAACATCAGCGAACACCGGGGAGCTGTTTTTT.